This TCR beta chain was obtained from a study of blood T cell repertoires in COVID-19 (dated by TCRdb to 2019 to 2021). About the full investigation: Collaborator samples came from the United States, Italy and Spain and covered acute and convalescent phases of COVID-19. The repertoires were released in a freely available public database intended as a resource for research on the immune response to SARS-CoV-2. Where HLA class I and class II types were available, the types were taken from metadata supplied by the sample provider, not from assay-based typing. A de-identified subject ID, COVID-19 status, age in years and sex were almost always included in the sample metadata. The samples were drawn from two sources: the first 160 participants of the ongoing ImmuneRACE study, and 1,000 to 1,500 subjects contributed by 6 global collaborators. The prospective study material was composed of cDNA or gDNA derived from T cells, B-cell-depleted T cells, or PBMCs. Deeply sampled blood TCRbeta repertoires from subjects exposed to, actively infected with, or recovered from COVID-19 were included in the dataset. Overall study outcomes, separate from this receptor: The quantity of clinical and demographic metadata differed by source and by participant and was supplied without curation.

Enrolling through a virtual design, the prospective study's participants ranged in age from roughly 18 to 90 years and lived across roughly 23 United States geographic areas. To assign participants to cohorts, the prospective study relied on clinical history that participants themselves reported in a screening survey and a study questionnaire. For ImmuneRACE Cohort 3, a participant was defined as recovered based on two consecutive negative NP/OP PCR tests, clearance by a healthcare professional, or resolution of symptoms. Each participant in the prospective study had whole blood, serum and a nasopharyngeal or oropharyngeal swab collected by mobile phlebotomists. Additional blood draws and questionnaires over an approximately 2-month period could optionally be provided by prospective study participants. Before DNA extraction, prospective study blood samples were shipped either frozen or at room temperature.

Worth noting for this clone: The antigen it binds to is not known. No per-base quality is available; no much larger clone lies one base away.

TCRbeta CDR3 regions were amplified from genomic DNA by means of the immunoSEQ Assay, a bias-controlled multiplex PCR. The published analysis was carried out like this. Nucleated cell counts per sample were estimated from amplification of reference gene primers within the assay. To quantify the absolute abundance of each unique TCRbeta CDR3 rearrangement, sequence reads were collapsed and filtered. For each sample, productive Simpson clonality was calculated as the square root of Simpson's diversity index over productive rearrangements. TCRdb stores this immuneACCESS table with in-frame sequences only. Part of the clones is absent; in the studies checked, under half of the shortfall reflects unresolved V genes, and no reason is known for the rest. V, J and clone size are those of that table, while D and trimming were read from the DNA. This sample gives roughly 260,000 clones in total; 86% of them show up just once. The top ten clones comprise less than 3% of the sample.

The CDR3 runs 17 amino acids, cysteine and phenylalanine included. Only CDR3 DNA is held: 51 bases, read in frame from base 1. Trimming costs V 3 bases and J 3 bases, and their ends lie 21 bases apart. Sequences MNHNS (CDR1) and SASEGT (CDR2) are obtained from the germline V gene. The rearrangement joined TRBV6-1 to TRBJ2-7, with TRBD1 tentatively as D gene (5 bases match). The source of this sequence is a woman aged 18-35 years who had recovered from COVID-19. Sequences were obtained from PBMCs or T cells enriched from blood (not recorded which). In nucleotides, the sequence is TGTGCCAGCAGTGATAGGGTGGCAGGGTGGTCCGACTACGAGCAGTACTTC. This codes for CASSDRVAGWSDYEQYF.